One T cell receptor (beta chain) is described in this entry. The antigen remains undetermined. This sample was included in a study of OX40 agonist ivuxolimab in advanced cancers. Findings and caveats of the study: Blood T cells, both CD4+ and CD8+, expanded clonally by week 6 at 0.1 to 3.0 mg/kg.

Profiled with immunoSEQ multiplex PCR; TCRdb holds only in-frame clones, not every one. The sample has some 130,000 clones, 75% to 90% seen once. This TCR was recovered from an adult with an advanced solid tumor such as melanoma, head and neck, liver or kidney cancer. The source was CD4+ or CD8+ T cells sorted from blood, collected in a trial of the OX40 agonist ivuxolimab.

CDR3 loop: CASSSLGETYGYTF. The CDR3 DNA reads as TGTGCCAGCAGCTCCCTGGGGGAAACCTATGGCTACACCTTC. The rearrangement joins TRBV5-4 to TRBJ1-2; D is perhaps TRBD1 (5 bases). The V gene's germline CDR1 is SGHNT and CDR2 YYREEE (reference sequence). The CDR3 is 14 amino acids. V was shortened by 3 bases and J by 4 bases, with 13 bases between the two germline ends.